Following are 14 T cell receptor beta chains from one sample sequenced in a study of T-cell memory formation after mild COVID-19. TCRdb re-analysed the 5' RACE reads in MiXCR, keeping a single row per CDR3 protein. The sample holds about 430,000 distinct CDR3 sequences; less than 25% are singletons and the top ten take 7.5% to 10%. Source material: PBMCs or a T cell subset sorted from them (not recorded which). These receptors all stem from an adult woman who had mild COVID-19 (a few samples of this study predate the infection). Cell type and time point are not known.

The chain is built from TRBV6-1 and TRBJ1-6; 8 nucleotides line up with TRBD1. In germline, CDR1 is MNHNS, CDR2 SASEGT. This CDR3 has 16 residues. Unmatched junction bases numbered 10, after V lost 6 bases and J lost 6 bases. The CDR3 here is CASRYIQGVGNSPLHF. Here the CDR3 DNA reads TGTGCCAGCAGATACATACAGGGGGTTGGTAATTCACCCCTCCACTTT.

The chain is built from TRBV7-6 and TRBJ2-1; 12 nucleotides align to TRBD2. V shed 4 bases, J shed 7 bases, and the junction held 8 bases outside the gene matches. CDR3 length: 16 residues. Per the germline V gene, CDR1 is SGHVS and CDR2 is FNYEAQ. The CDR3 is CASSSRLAGVTNEQFF. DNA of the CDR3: TGTGCCAGCAGCTCCCGACTAGCGGGAGTTACAAATGAGCAGTTCTTC.

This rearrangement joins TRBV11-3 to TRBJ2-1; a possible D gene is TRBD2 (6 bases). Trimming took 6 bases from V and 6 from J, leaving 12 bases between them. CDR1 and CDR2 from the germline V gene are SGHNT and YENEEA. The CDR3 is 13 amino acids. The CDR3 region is CASRSGLTNEQFF. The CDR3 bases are TGTGCCAGCAGATCCGGACTAACCAATGAGCAGTTCTTC.

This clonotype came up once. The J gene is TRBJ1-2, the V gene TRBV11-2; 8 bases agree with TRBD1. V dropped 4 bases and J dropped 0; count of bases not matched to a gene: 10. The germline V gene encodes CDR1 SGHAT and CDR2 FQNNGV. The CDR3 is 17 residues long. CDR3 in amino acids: CASSSLTGARANYGYTF. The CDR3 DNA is TGTGCCAGCAGCTCGCTGACAGGGGCTAGGGCTAACTATGGCTACACCTTC.

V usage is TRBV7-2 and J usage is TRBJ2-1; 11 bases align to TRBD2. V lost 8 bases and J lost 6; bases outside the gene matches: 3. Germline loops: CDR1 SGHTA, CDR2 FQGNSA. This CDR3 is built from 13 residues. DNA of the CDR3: TGTGCCAGCTGGCTAGCGGGAGGCAATGAGCAGTTCTTC. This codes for CASWLAGGNEQFF. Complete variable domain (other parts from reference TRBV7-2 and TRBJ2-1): GAGVSQSPSNKVTEKGKDVELRCDPISGHTALYWYRQSLGQGLEFLIYFQGNSAPDKSGLPSDRFSAERTGGSVSTLTIQRTQQEDSAVYLCASWLAGGNEQFFGPGTRLTVL.

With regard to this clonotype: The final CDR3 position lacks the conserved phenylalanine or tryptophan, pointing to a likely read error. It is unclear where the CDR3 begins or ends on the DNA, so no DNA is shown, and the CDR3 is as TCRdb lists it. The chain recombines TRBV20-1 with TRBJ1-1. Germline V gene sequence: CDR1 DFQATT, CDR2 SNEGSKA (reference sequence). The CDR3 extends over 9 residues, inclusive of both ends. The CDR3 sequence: CSASGPGAV.

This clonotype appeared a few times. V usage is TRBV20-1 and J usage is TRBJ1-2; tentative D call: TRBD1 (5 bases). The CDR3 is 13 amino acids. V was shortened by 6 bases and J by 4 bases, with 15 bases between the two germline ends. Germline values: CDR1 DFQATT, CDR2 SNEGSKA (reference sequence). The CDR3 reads CSATSEGIYGYTF. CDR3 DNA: TGCAGTGCGACCAGTGAGGGGATCTATGGCTACACCTTC.

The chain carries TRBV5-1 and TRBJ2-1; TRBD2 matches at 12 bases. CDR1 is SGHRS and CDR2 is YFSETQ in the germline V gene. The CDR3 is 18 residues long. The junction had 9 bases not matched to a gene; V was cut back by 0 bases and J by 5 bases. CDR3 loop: CASSLVASGGAAHNEQFF. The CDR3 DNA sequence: TGCGCCAGCAGCTTGGTGGCTAGCGGGGGGGCCGCACACAATGAGCAGTTCTTC. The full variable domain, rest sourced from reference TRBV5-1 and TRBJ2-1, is KAGVTQTPRYLIKTRGQQVTLSCSPISGHRSVSWYQQTPGQGLQFLFEYFSETQRNKGNFPGRFSGRQFSNSRSEMNVSTLELGDSALYLCASSLVASGGAAHNEQFFGPGTRLTVL.

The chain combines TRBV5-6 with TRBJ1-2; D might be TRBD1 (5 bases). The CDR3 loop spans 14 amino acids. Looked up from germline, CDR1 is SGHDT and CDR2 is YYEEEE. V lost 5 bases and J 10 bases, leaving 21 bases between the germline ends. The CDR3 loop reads CASSNAGAAIDYTF. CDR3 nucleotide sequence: TGTGCCAGCAGTAACGCCGGGGCAGCTATCGACTACACCTTC.

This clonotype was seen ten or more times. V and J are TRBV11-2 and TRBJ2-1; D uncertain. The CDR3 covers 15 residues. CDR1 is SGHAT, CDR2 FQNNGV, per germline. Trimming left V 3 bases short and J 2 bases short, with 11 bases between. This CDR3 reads CASSFGPGTYNEQFF. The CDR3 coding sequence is TGTGCCAGCAGCTTTGGGCCAGGAACCTACAATGAGCAGTTCTTC.

The CDR3 here is CASSHVYLGTGELFF. Here the CDR3 DNA reads TGCGCCAGCAGCCACGTATATTTGGGGACCGGGGAGCTGTTTTTT. The chain employs TRBV4-3 and TRBJ2-2; no firm D call. Trimming removed 3 bases at V and 5 bases at J, with 13 bases between. The CDR3 runs 15 residues. The germline V gene has CDR1 LGHNA and CDR2 YSLEER.

CDR3 nucleotide sequence: TGTGCCAGCTCTCAAGACAGGGTGACAGCTTTCTTT. This translates into CASSQDRVTAFF. The rearrangement links TRBV18 to TRBJ1-1, with 7 positions matching TRBD1. The CDR3 runs 12 residues. Germline lookup yields CDR1 KGHSH and CDR2 LQKENI. With V trimmed by 6 bases and J by 10 bases, 8 bases remained unmatched.

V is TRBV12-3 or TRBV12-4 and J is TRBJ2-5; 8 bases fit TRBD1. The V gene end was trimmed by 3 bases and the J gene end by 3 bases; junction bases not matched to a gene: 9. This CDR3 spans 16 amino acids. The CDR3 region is CASSLQFGTGEETQYF. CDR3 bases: TGTGCCAGCAGTTTGCAATTTGGGACAGGAGAAGAGACCCAGTACTTC.

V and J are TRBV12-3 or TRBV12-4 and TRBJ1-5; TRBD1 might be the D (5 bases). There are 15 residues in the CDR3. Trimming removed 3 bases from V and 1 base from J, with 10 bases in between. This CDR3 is CASSFGGLSNQPQHF. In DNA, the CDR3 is TGTGCCAGCAGTTTTGGGGGACTGAGCAATCAGCCCCAGCATTTT.